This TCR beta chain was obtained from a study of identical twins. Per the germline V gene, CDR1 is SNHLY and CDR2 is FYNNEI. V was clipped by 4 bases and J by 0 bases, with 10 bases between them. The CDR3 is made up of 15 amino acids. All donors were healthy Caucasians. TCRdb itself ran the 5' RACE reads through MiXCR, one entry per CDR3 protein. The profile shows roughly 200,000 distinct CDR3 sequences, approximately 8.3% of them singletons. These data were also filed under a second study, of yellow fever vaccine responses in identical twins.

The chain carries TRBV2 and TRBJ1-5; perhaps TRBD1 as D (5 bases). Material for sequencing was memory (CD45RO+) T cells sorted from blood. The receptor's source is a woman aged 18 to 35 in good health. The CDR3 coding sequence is TGTGCCAGCAGTGGGAAGGGGACTAGCAATCAGCCCCAGCATTTT. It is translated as CASSGKGTSNQPQHF.